One sample yielded the 11 T cell receptor beta chains listed below, sequenced in a study of blood T cells in healthy people across ages. Primed by a sample-barcoded 5' primer and a J-beta primer mix, a second PCR proceeded for 7 to 11 cycles. From the 5' RACE reads, TCRdb called clonotypes with MiXCR, one entry per CDR3 protein. The sample has 1.5 million to 1.8 million distinct CDR3 sequences, roughly 43% seen once. The material sequenced was blood. Receptors originate from a woman aged 18-29 years in good health.

The chain's CDR3 is CATSREDRTGDGYTF. The CDR3 DNA reads as TGTGCCACCAGCAGAGAGGACCGGACAGGGGATGGCTACACCTTC. This rearrangement joins TRBV15 to TRBJ1-2; 9 nucleotides agree with TRBD1. With 0 bases clipped from V and 6 bases from J, the junction kept 5 bases outside the gene matches. The CDR3 runs 15 residues. Germline V gene lookup returns CDR1 LNHNV and CDR2 YYDKDF (reference sequence).

This clonotype came up a few times. This chain joins TRBV25-1 and TRBJ2-5, with D possibly matching TRBD1 (5 bases). Trimming took 8 bases from V and 1 from J, leaving 8 bases between them. The germline gives CDR1 MGHDK, CDR2 SYGVNS. CDR3 size: 12 residues. The CDR3 protein is CASGHLQETQYF. The CDR3 DNA reads TGTGCCAGCGGACATCTCCAAGAGACCCAGTACTTC.

Regarding this clonotype: A read error may be the cause here, since a much bigger clone is one base away. V is TRBV27 and J is TRBJ1-2; D is uncertain. Germline-derived CDR1 and CDR2 are MNHEY and SMNVEV (reference sequence). V lost 5 bases and J lost 2, with 9 bases in between. The CDR3 consists of 13 residues. CDR3 region: CASSVSWNYGYTF. Here the CDR3 DNA reads TGTGCCAGCAGTGTAAGCTGGAACTATGGCTACACCTTC.

This clonotype came up a few times. The chain is built from TRBV24-1 and TRBJ2-7; tentative D call: TRBD2 (5 bases). V was clipped by 4 bases and J by 0 bases, with 12 bases between them. There are 15 residues in the CDR3. Germline CDR1 and CDR2: KGHDR and SFDVKD. The CDR3 loop reads CATSDPGSGSYEQYF. CDR3 nucleotide sequence: TGTGCCACCAGTGACCCGGGGTCAGGCTCCTACGAGCAGTACTTC.

This chain links TRBV4-1 with TRBJ1-1; TRBD1 matches at 9 bases. The trim removed 1 base at V and 7 bases at J, leaving 4 bases unmatched. This CDR3 is built from 14 residues. Germline CDR1 and CDR2: MGHRA and YSYEKL. The CDR3, as DNA: TGCGCCAGCAGCCAAGGGGACAGGGTTGGTGAAGCTTTCTTT. Amino acid sequence: CASSQGDRVGEAFF.

This clonotype turned up a few times. The V call is TRBV10-3, the J call TRBJ1-5, with unresolved D. The V end was cut by 0 bases, the J end by 7 bases, with 7 bases between. The CDR3 length is 13 residues. Germline CDR1 and CDR2: ENHRY and SYGVKD. The CDR3 nucleotides are TGTGCCATCAGTGAGTCTGGGTTGCAGCCCCAGCATTTT. This gives the protein CAISESGLQPQHF.

The chain combines TRBV27 with TRBJ1-2; D might be TRBD1 (6 bases). The germline CDR1 and CDR2 sequences are MNHEY and SMNVEV (reference sequence). The CDR3 loop spans 14 amino acids. The V end was cut by 6 bases, the J end by 0 bases, with 11 bases between. CDR3 nucleotide sequence: TGTGCCAGCAGGCTACAGGGTGCTAACTATGGCTACACCTTC. Encoded protein: CASRLQGANYGYTF.

The chain uses TRBV28 and TRBJ2-4; TRBD2 matches 9 bases. The DNA end lines up better with TRBJ2-7; the J call may be wrong. The CDR3 length is 15 residues. Looked up from germline, CDR1 is MDHEN and CDR2 is SYDVKM. DNA for the CDR3: TGTGCCAGCAGTGCCCCTGGCGGGAGGGCTTACGAGCAGTACTTC. Translation: CASSAPGGRAYEQYF.

This rearrangement joins TRBV15 to TRBJ1-6, with TRBD1 as a possible D gene (6 bases). V dropped 2 bases and J dropped 0 bases, with 11 bases sitting between them. This CDR3 is 17 amino acids long. Germline loops: CDR1 LNHNV, CDR2 YYDKDF (reference sequence). In DNA, the CDR3 is TGTGCCACCAGCAGAAGGGGGTCGAGCTCCTATAATTCACCCCTCCACTTT. As protein: CATSRRGSSSYNSPLHF.

This clonotype was seen more than once but under ten times. V gene TRBV18 combines with J gene TRBJ2-3; unclear D gene. V lost 3 bases to trimming and J lost 3 bases, with 13 bases between them. The CDR3 length is 15 residues. The germline CDR1 and CDR2 sequences are KGHSH and LQKENI. The CDR3 nucleotides are TGTGCCAGCTCACCGTCCAGGATTATTACAGATACGCAGTATTTT. This gives the protein CASSPSRIITDTQYF.

In regard to this clonotype: A junction boundary mismatches the germline segment, possibly from a read error. This rearrangement joins TRBV19 to TRBJ1-5; D remains ambiguous. The CDR3 runs 13 residues. Germline CDR1 and CDR2: LNHDA and SQIVND (reference sequence). CDR3 sequence reads: CASSIYPIQPQHF. In DNA form, the CDR3 reads TGCGCCAGTAGTATTTATCCTATTCAGCCCCAGCATTTT.